Reported below is one TCR beta chain. What it binds is not known. Profiling relied on immunoSEQ multiplex PCR, and the TCRdb table lists in-frame clones only, not all of them. Among roughly 63,000 clones listed, roughly nine tenths were seen once. The CDR3 consists of 17 residues. Germline values: CDR1 SGHTA, CDR2 FQGNSA. V was clipped by 7 bases and J by 0 bases; unmatched bases: 14. The data belong to a study of OX40 agonist ivuxolimab in advanced cancers. Study in general: An agonistic anti-OX40 (CD134) antibody, ivuxolimab, was used to treat the patients. Study conclusions and caveats: Patients who responded partially at 0.1-3.0 mg/kg showed clonal expansion ranking among the lowest.

The chain uses TRBV7-2 and TRBJ1-1; 7 bases agree with TRBD1. The receptor was isolated from an adult with an advanced solid tumor such as melanoma, head and neck, liver or kidney cancer. Sequencing used CD4+ or CD8+ T cells sorted from blood, obtained in a trial of the OX40 agonist ivuxolimab. The CDR3: CASTEDRNSIMNTEAFF. CDR3 bases: TGTGCCAGCACCGAGGACAGGAACTCCATTATGAACACTGAAGCTTTCTTT.